The rows below give T cell receptor beta chains drawn from one sample of a study of Graves' ophthalmopathy and Graves' hyperthyroidism. One entry per CDR3 protein, called by TCRdb with MiXCR from the multiplex PCR reads. The sample has a few hundred thousand distinct CDR3 sequences, roughly a sixth seen once. The sequencing sample was made of peripheral blood. All receptors derive from an adult woman with stable Graves' hyperthyroidism. CDR3s include the opening cysteine and the closing phenylalanine or tryptophan. The D gene is left open where the match is weak. Expanded clones are given a class, and other clones once, few, many or no size at all.

TRBJ1-3 TRBV27 - - CASSPTPWGNTIYF TGTGCCAGCAGTCCTACCCCGTGGGGAAACACCATATATTTT
TRBJ2-5 TRBV27 many - CASRHAETQYF TGTGCCAGCAGGCACGCAGAGACCCAGTACTTC
TRBJ1-2 TRBV10-3 - TRBD1 CAISDTGEYGYTF TGTGCCATCAGTGATACAGGGGAATATGGCTACACCTTC
TRBJ1-5 TRBV28 many - CASSRGGPPNQPQHF TGTGCCAGCAGCCGCGGGGGGCCCCCTAATCAGCCCCAGCATTTT
TRBJ2-7 TRBV12-3/TRBV12-4 many - CACSGGRSSYEQYF TGTGCCTGCAGTGGGGGACGAAGCTCCTACGAGCAGTACTTC
TRBJ1-1 TRBV19 many - CASSIGGEAFF TGTGCCAGTAGTATCGGCGGGGAAGCTTTCTTT
TRBJ2-2 TRBV12-3/TRBV12-4 many - CASSPDTTKGRELFF TGTGCCAGCAGCCCGGACACCACAAAAGGCCGGGAGCTGTTTTTT
TRBJ2-7 TRBV28 many - CASSLFNFRFPNPYEQYF TGTGCCAGCAGTTTATTCAATTTCCGGTTTCCAAACCCCTACGAGCAGTACTTC
TRBJ2-7 TRBV18 once TRBD1 CASSLSGQLYYEQYF TGTGCCAGCTCACTCTCGGGACAGCTTTACTACGAGCAGTACTTC
TRBJ1-1 TRBV9 few - CASSYRVWATEAFF TGTGCCAGCAGTTACAGGGTTTGGGCCACTGAAGCTTTCTTT
TRBJ2-4 TRBV10-1 many - CASSEALQAGNIQYF TGCGCCAGCAGTGAGGCCCTTCAGGCGGGAAACATTCAGTACTTC
TRBJ1-5 TRBV12-3/TRBV12-4 many - CASGTSFGPQHF TGTGCCAGCGGGACCTCCTTCGGGCCCCAGCATTTT
TRBJ2-7 TRBV28 many - CASTRVPKAYEQYF TGTGCCAGCACCCGGGTACCCAAGGCCTACGAGCAGTACTTC
TRBJ2-4 TRBV4-2 few TRBD2 CASSQAHRGLASGRAVKNIQYF TGTGCCAGCAGCCAAGCTCACAGAGGGCTGGCTAGCGGGAGGGCCGTCAAAAACATTCAGTACTTC
TRBJ1-2 TRBV6-1 - - CASGDGNYGYTF TGTGCCAGCGGGGACGGCAACTATGGCTACACCTTC
TRBJ2-7 TRBV12-3/TRBV12-4 many TRBD1 CASSLRFGTGESYEQYF TGTGCCAGCAGTTTACGTTTCGGGACAGGAGAATCCTACGAGCAGTACTTC
TRBJ1-2 TRBV6-5 many - CASSYRTGGYGYTF TGTGCCAGCAGTTATCGGACGGGGGGCTATGGCTACACCTTC
TRBJ1-3 TRBV6-1 many - CASRPYSGNTIYF TGTGCCAGTAGACCTTACTCTGGAAACACCATATATTTT
TRBJ2-7 TRBV7-6 many TRBD1 CASSPRATGQGIVEQYF TGTGCCAGCAGCCCCCGAGCAACGGGACAGGGAATAGTCGAGCAGTACTTC
TRBJ2-2 TRBV10-1 many TRBD1 CASSESTGGGTGELFF TGCGCCAGCAGTGAGTCCACAGGGGGCGGCACCGGGGAGCTGTTTTTT
TRBJ1-1 TRBV30 many - CAWNVDSEAFF TGTGCCTGGAATGTTGACTCTGAAGCTTTCTTT
TRBJ2-5 TRBV7-9 many TRBD2 CASSLGRYQETQYF TGTGCCAGCAGCCTCGGGAGGTACCAAGAGACCCAGTACTTC
TRBJ1-1 TRBV28 many TRBD1 CASSDGDRGMNTEAFF TGTGCCAGCAGCGATGGGGACAGGGGCATGAACACTGAAGCTTTCTTT
TRBJ2-7 TRBV12-3/TRBV12-4 many TRBD2 CASSPGLAGSEQYF TGTGCCAGCAGCCCGGGACTAGCGGGAAGCGAGCAGTACTTC
TRBJ1-5 TRBV4-1 - TRBD1 CASSSGTGGENSNQPQHF TGCGCCAGCAGTTCTGGGACAGGAGGGGAAAATAGCAATCAGCCCCAGCATTTT
TRBJ2-4 TRBV7-9 many - CASSSGTVAKNIQYF TGTGCCAGCAGCTCGGGTACGGTAGCCAAAAACATTCAGTACTTC
TRBJ1-1 TRBV3-1 few TRBD1 CASSPSGGGGTEAFF TGTGCCAGCAGCCCATCGGGAGGGGGCGGCACTGAAGCTTTCTTT
TRBJ2-5 TRBV6-1 many TRBD2 CASSPGLAVDGETQYF TGTGCCAGCAGTCCGGGACTAGCGGTAGACGGAGAGACCCAGTACTTC
TRBJ1-2 TRBV7-8 many TRBD1 CASSLDPGTGGNYGYTF TGTGCCAGCAGCCTAGACCCCGGGACAGGGGGCAACTATGGCTACACCTTC
TRBJ2-7 TRBV4-1 many TRBD2 CASSHPGLAGGPESYEQYF TGCGCCAGCAGCCATCCTGGGCTAGCGGGAGGCCCCGAGTCATATGAGCAGTACTTC
TRBJ1-1 TRBV5-5 - - CASSLSQGKALF TGTGCCAGCAGCTTGTCTCAGGGGAAAGCTCTCTTT